This TCR beta chain was recorded in a study of T cells after somatic rescue of genetic block. The V gene's germline CDR1 is SGHAT and CDR2 FQNNGV. Trimming removed 4 bases at V and 7 bases at J, with 19 bases between. CDR3 length: 15 amino acids. Sequenced by immunoSEQ multiplex PCR; TCRdb stores in-frame clones only, minus some. The table shows tens of thousands of clones, with about 87% occurring only once. This receptor was obtained from a woman under 30. The rearrangement joins TRBV11-2 to TRBJ1-2; no reliable D call. The source material was peripheral blood mononuclear cells (PBMCs). CDR3 residues: CASSSGRLRLPGYTF. CDR3 coding DNA: TGTGCCAGCAGCTCCGGACGGCTCAGGCTTCCTGGCTACACCTTC.